This T cell receptor (beta chain) stems from a study of T cells in Graves' hyperthyroidism and ophthalmopathy. Points from the study as a whole: A model of 13 V-J features distinguished ophthalmopathy from stable hyperthyroidism. Model-based prediction identified ophthalmopathy a median 6.5 months prior to its onset.

The TCR beta CDR3 regions underwent amplification using RNA transcripts as the source. Researchers ran a first-round RT-PCR on the TCR CDR3 using the HTBI primer set. From the multiplex PCR reads, TCRdb called clonotypes with MiXCR, one entry per CDR3 protein. The table has 500,000 to 600,000 distinct CDR3 sequences, more than 45% seen once. The CDR3 covers 15 residues. Trimming took off 3 bases at V and 5 bases at J, with 17 bases between the two ends. The table lists this clonotype with many counts. Its antigen is still unknown. Patients aged 18 to 65 had newly diagnosed hyperthyroidism that had lasted under 2 months. Patients showing uncontrolled infection, other autoimmune disease, pregnancy or lactation were ineligible.

The chain employs TRBV12-3 or TRBV12-4 and TRBJ2-7; tentatively, D is TRBD1 (6 bases). The TCR comes from a woman aged 18-35 years with Graves' hyperthyroidism. The sequenced sample consisted of peripheral blood or thyroid tissue (not recorded which). This CDR3 reads CASSLLGDKPHEQYF. CDR3 DNA: TGTGCCAGCAGTTTGTTAGGGGACAAGCCCCACGAGCAGTACTTC.